This entry features one T cell receptor beta chain sequence. Its cognate antigen is unknown. The time point here: newly diagnosed GD, antithyroid drugs for less than 3 months. RNA isolated from PBMCs was used to make the TCR library. The V segment lost 5 bases and the J segment 6 bases; nucleotides outside the gene matches: 6. The CDR3 sequence is 15 residues long. Germline V gives CDR1 PRHDT, CDR2 FYEKMQ (reference sequence). These data come from a study of regulatory T cells in long-lasting Graves disease. Background on the study: Graves' patients, diagnosed recently, had received antithyroid drugs under 3 months.

Points from the study as a whole: Persistent patients shared more public clonotypes (over 2,500) than new patients (roughly 970).

Building of the TCR beta libraries involved iRepertoire HTBI primers and Arm-PCR of CDR3 regions. Via MiXCR, TCRdb re-called the multiplex PCR reads, giving one row per CDR3 protein. Here the sample spans some 500,000 distinct CDR3 sequences, about 16% being singletons. This same sample was also taken into another study, of T cells in Graves' hyperthyroidism and ophthalmopathy.

This sample comprised peripheral blood mononuclear cells (PBMCs), obtained at new diagnosis, from a patient treated with antithyroid drugs. This receptor was identified in a woman in her forties or fifties with Graves disease. V and J are TRBV13 and TRBJ2-1; 11 bases are a match to TRBD2. The CDR3 loop is CASSTLAGGLNEQFF. CDR3 in DNA: TGTGCCAGCAGCACATTAGCGGGGGGGCTCAATGAGCAGTTCTTC.